The 27 T cell receptor beta chains below come from one sample, sequenced in a study of cytomegalovirus exposure and HLA in healthy donors. Data came from immunoSEQ multiplex PCR; TCRdb stores just in-frame clones and leaves some out. The table has 220,000 or so clones, approximately 90% seen once. The sequencing sample was made of PBMCs. These receptors all stem from a woman younger than 35 in good health and CMV-seronegative.

V and J are TRBV28 and TRBJ2-1, with 11 bases matching TRBD1. The CDR3 length is 15 residues. The germline gives CDR1 MDHEN, CDR2 SYDVKM. V shed 1 base and J 6 bases; nucleotides not matched to a gene: 2. CDR3 in DNA: TGTGCCAGCAGTTTATCCGGGACAGGGGGCAATGAGCAGTTCTTC. Amino acid sequence: CASSLSGTGGNEQFF.

The chain combines TRBV28 with TRBJ1-5; D is possibly TRBD1 (6 bases). The CDR3 totals 17 residues. The germline CDR1 and CDR2 sequences are MDHEN and SYDVKM. With 5 bases removed from V and 5 bases from J, the gap between germline ends came to 22 bases. CDR3 in amino acids: CASSPPSKTYRDQPQHF. CDR3 DNA sequence: TGTGCCAGCAGTCCCCCAAGCAAGACTTACAGGGATCAGCCCCAGCATTTT.

The rearrangement links TRBV29-1 to TRBJ2-3; possible D gene TRBD1, 6 bases. V was shortened by 6 bases and J by 2 bases, with 12 bases between the two germline ends. CDR3 length equals 13 residues. CDR1 SQVTM and CDR2 ANQGSEA come from the germline V gene. This chain's CDR3 is CSVEQGNTDTQYF. In nucleotides, the CDR3 is TGCAGCGTGGAACAGGGAAACACAGATACGCAGTATTTT.

Written as DNA, the CDR3 is TGTGCCAGCAGTGAATTTTCTGGGGGGACCCTCTATGGCTACACCTTC. This gives the protein CASSEFSGGTLYGYTF. The chain combines TRBV6-1 with TRBJ1-2; maybe TRBD1 (5 bases). V shed 2 bases and J shed 4 bases, with 17 bases lying between them. This CDR3 has 16 residues. Germline lookup yields CDR1 MNHNS and CDR2 SASEGT.

The gene calls are TRBV6-1 and TRBJ1-3; D gene ambiguous. Germline-derived CDR1 and CDR2 are MNHNS and SASEGT. The CDR3 sequence is 13 residues long. V was cut by 7 bases and J by 0 bases, with 7 bases left in between. CDR3 coding DNA: TGTGCCAGCATGGCGGTCTCTGGAAACACCATATATTTT. Translating it yields CASMAVSGNTIYF.

This clone was detected a few times. The chain is built from TRBV6-5 and TRBJ1-2; possible D gene TRBD1, 5 bases. Germline V gene sequence: CDR1 MNHEY, CDR2 SVGAGI. With 2 bases removed from V and 8 bases from J, the gap between germline ends came to 12 bases. This CDR3 is 13 amino acids long. The CDR3 protein is CASSYIRVGGYTF. CDR3 sequence (DNA): TGTGCCAGCAGTTACATCAGGGTCGGAGGCTACACCTTC.

The genes are TRBV19 and TRBJ2-7, with 11 bases aligning to TRBD1. Unmatched junction bases numbered 11, after V lost 1 base and J lost 3 bases. Germline CDR1 LNHDA, CDR2 SQIVND (reference sequence). The CDR3 covers 18 residues. DNA of the CDR3: TGTGCCAGTAGTATAGTTGGGCCGGGACAGGGGGGACACTACGAGCAGTACTTC. Translation: CASSIVGPGQGGHYEQYF.

V is TRBV29-1 and J is TRBJ2-7; the D gene is possibly TRBD1 (6 bases). Germline V gene data show CDR1 as SQVTM and CDR2 as ANQGSEA. The V end was cut by 7 bases, the J end by 4 bases, with 11 bases between. The CDR3 spans 11 residues. CDR3: CSAGTRYEQYF. The DNA for the CDR3 is TGCAGCGCCGGGACAAGGTACGAGCAGTACTTC.

This chain links TRBV5-8 with TRBJ2-1, with 10 bases fitting TRBD2. The CDR3 length is 16 residues. Germline CDR1 and CDR2: SGHTS and YDEGEE. Trimming removed 3 bases from V and 3 bases from J; junction bases left unmatched: 6. For the CDR3, the DNA is TGTGCCAGCAGCTCTGGACTAGCGGAAGTCTACAATGAGCAGTTCTTC. As protein: CASSSGLAEVYNEQFF. The full variable domain, rest sourced from reference TRBV5-8 and TRBJ2-1, is EAGVTQSPTHLIKTRGQQATLRCSPISGHTSVYWYQQALGLGLQFLLWYDEGEERNRGNFPPRFSGRQFPNYSSELNVNALELEDSALYLCASSSGLAEVYNEQFFGPGTRLTVL.

The rearrangement links TRBV6-5 to TRBJ2-7, with D unclear. Trimming removed 5 bases from V and 0 bases from J, with 14 bases in between. The CDR3 runs to 15 residues. Germline V gene sequence: CDR1 MNHEY, CDR2 SVGAGI. The CDR3 DNA reads TGTGCCAGCAGTCCCCCGCGCAAGAGCTCCTACGAGCAGTACTTC. Encoded protein: CASSPPRKSSYEQYF.

Only one count was recorded for this clone. The chain joins TRBV29-1 to TRBJ2-1, with TRBD2 identical over 14 bases. The ends lost 4 bases at V and 7 bases at J; junction bases unmatched: 9. Germline CDR1 is SQVTM and CDR2 is ANQGSEA. The CDR3 loop spans 16 amino acids. The CDR3 nucleotides read TGCAGCGTTGCCCACGCCGGGACTAGCGGGAGTAATGAGCAGTTCTTC. It is translated as CSVAHAGTSGSNEQFF.

The chain employs TRBV28 and TRBJ2-7, with TRBD2 matching 9 bases. V was clipped by 2 bases and J by 2 bases; unmatched bases: 4. Germline V gene data show CDR1 as MDHEN and CDR2 as SYDVKM. This CDR3 is 15 amino acids long. CDR3 DNA sequence: TGTGCCAGCAGTTTAGTGGCGGGAGGGACCTACGAGCAGTACTTC. Protein product: CASSLVAGGTYEQYF.

The V and J genes are TRBV4-2 and TRBJ2-6, with a tentative D call TRBD1 (6 bases). V was pared by 6 bases and J by 0 bases, with 15 bases between. The CDR3 contains 17 residues. Germline V CDR1 and CDR2: LGHNA, YNFKEQ. The CDR3 reads CASRNRAINSGANVLTF. DNA of the CDR3: TGTGCCAGCAGGAACAGGGCAATCAACTCTGGGGCCAACGTCCTGACTTTC.

J is TRBJ2-1 and V is TRBV12-5, with 12 bases identical to TRBD2. Germline CDR1 is LGHNT and CDR2 is FRNRAP. V lost 6 bases, J lost 0 bases, and 12 bases stayed unmatched. The CDR3 is made up of 19 amino acids. CDR3 nucleotides: TGTGCTAGTGGACGAAGACTAGCGGGAGACTATAGCTCCTACAATGAGCAGTTCTTC. Residues: CASGRRLAGDYSSYNEQFF.

The chain carries TRBV5-1 and TRBJ2-2, with 14 bases identical to TRBD2. V lost 4 bases, J lost 5 bases, and 4 bases stayed unmatched. Germline loops: CDR1 SGHRS, CDR2 YFSETQ. The CDR3 consists of 16 residues. The CDR3 reads CASSGTSGSVTGELFF. CDR3 coding DNA: TGCGCCAGCAGCGGGACTAGCGGGAGTGTTACCGGGGAGCTGTTTTTT.

V is TRBV7-9 and J is TRBJ1-1; no clear D gene. CDR3 length: 12 amino acids. V was pared by 1 base and J by 7 bases, with 7 bases between. Per germline, CDR1 SEHNR and CDR2 FQNEAQ (reference sequence). The chain's CDR3 is CASSLVRDEAFF. CDR3 nucleotide sequence: TGTGCCAGCAGCTTAGTACGGGATGAAGCTTTCTTT.

In this sample, this clone turned up once. This chain connects TRBV6-1 to TRBJ1-1; D gene ambiguous. CDR3 length: 12 residues. The V end was cut by 0 bases, the J end by 10 bases, with 9 bases between. The germline gives CDR1 MNHNS, CDR2 SASEGT. The DNA of the CDR3 is TGTGCCAGCAGTGAAGCTATCCCCCGAGCTTTCTTT. This sequence encodes CASSEAIPRAFF.

The rearrangement links TRBV10-2 to TRBJ2-1; D call uncertain. CDR3 length: 14 amino acids. Germline V lookup: CDR1 WSHSY, CDR2 SAAADI. V was shortened by 3 bases and J by 4 bases, with 10 bases between the two germline ends. The CDR3 nucleotides are TGCGCCAGCAGTGAAGAGGCGGATTACAATGAGCAGTTCTTC. This gives the protein CASSEEADYNEQFF.

The rearrangement links TRBV10-3 to TRBJ2-3, with a tentative D call TRBD2 (6 bases). The CDR3 sequence is 15 residues long. Per germline, CDR1 ENHRY and CDR2 SYGVKD. Trimming took 8 bases from V and 3 from J, leaving 18 bases between them. CDR3 sequence: CAIGEAEGRTDTQYF. Here the CDR3 DNA reads TGTGCCATCGGGGAAGCGGAGGGTAGGACAGATACGCAGTATTTT.

This rearrangement joins TRBV7-9 to TRBJ2-7; 7 bases fit TRBD1. Germline values: CDR1 SEHNR, CDR2 FQNEAQ (reference sequence). V lost 4 bases to trimming and J lost 1 base; unmatched junction nucleotides: 4. CDR3 length: 14 amino acids. The CDR3 bases are TGTGCCAGCAGCTCCCTGACAGGGTCCTACGAGCAGTACTTC. Protein product: CASSSLTGSYEQYF.

The chain couples TRBV7-2 to TRBJ2-7; unclear D gene. Per the germline V gene, CDR1 is SGHTA and CDR2 is FQGNSA. Deletions cut 5 bases from V and 7 bases from J, with 21 bases between. The CDR3 is 15 residues long. CDR3 region: CASSAIYGPVVEQYF. The DNA for the CDR3 is TGTGCCAGCAGCGCCATATATGGGCCGGTGGTGGAGCAGTACTTC.

The chain has TRBV9 and TRBJ1-6; D ambiguous. V was trimmed by 2 bases and J by 13 bases, leaving 13 bases between them. CDR1 SGDLS and CDR2 YYNGEE come from the germline V gene. The CDR3 extends over 13 amino acids. The CDR3 nucleotides read TGTGCCAGCAGCGTGGAAACCACGGGGCCCCTCCACTTT. This translates into CASSVETTGPLHF. The entire variable domain, with the rest obtained from reference TRBV9 and TRBJ1-6, is as follows: DSGVTQTPKHLITATGQRVTLRCSPRSGDLSVYWYQQSLDQGLQFLIQYYNGEERAKGNILERFSAQQFPDLHSELNLSSLELGDSALYFCASSVETTGPLHFGNGTRLTVT.

V is TRBV2 and J is TRBJ2-3; TRBD2 agrees at 8 bases. Germline loops: CDR1 SNHLY, CDR2 FYNNEI. V shed 1 base and J 6 bases; nucleotides not matched to a gene: 9. CDR3 length: 16 amino acids. The CDR3 DNA reads TGTGCCAGCAGTGAAGGGATCGGGAGGGCCTCCGATACGCAGTATTTT. Encoded protein: CASSEGIGRASDTQYF.

A single count supports this clone. The gene calls are TRBV25-1 and TRBJ2-2; D not certain. The length of the CDR3 is 16 residues. CDR1 and CDR2 from the germline V gene are MGHDK and SYGVNS. The V and J ends lost 2 bases and 1 base respectively, with 11 bases between them. Here the CDR3 reads CASSESGNRNTGELFF. DNA for the CDR3: TGTGCCAGCAGTGAAAGTGGCAACCGGAACACCGGGGAGCTGTTTTTT.

The rearrangement uses TRBV28 and TRBJ2-7; D may be TRBD1 (6 bases). The CDR3 runs 12 residues. CDR1 is MDHEN, CDR2 SYDVKM, per germline. V shed 9 bases and J shed 4 bases, with 13 bases lying between them. This CDR3 is CASKGVWYEQYF. CDR3 bases: TGTGCCAGTAAGGGGGTCTGGTACGAGCAGTACTTC.

The chain carries TRBV5-1 and TRBJ2-3; 14 bases match TRBD2. V lost 0 bases, J lost 1 base, and 10 bases stayed unmatched. Germline loops: CDR1 SGHRS, CDR2 YFSETQ. The CDR3 runs 20 residues. CDR3 residues: CASSLVGTSGSMGGTDTQYF. The CDR3 coding sequence is TGCGCCAGCAGCTTGGTAGGGACTAGCGGGAGTATGGGAGGCACAGATACGCAGTATTTT.

This chain joins TRBV25-1 and TRBJ1-3; TRBD1 might be the D (5 bases). The germline CDR1 and CDR2 sequences are MGHDK and SYGVNS. The CDR3 runs 15 residues. Trimming took 5 bases from V and 4 from J, leaving 15 bases between them. CDR3 sequence: CASSPPRVHGNTIYF. The DNA for the CDR3 is TGTGCCAGCAGTCCCCCCAGGGTTCACGGAAACACCATATATTTT.